This note documents a single T cell receptor (beta chain) sequence. No antigen is known for it. One base away lies a much larger clone, so this may be a sequencing read error. What this sample's time point label stands for: longitudinal time-point 1 (baseline). Libraries from unsorted PBMCs were made from 2 million PBMCs kept in RNAlater at -80 degrees C until RNA extraction. PBMCs were separated from peripheral blood using Ficoll-Hypaque density gradient centrifugation and then cryopreserved in liquid nitrogen. These data are taken from a study of neurological immune-mediated disorders (dated by TCRdb to the late 2010s). In the study overall: Using UMI-based sequencing, the study compared peripheral blood TCR-beta repertoires from patients with HTLV-I-associated myelopathy (HAM/TSP), patients with multiple sclerosis, and healthy controls. The approximately 110 TCR-beta libraries included longitudinal samples, technical triplicates and paired sorted CD4+ and CD8+ T-cell subsets alongside PBMC samples. The cohort included approximately 70 subjects: about 15 with HAM/TSP, roughly 35 with multiple sclerosis, and around 20 healthy controls. Each longitudinal HAM/TSP and healthy donor was sampled at 3 time-points spaced at about 3-45 month intervals.

Overall results and qualifications from the work: TCR clonal expansion was highest in HAM/TSP patients and lowest in MS patients, with MS patients falling below even healthy controls. Expanded clones from different subjects shared no identical CDR3 amino acid sequences, which suggests that TCR-beta repertoires were private in all groups.

To synthesize cDNA, template-switch 5'RACE was performed with a primer carrying a 10-nucleotide random unique molecular identifier so that each TCR transcript was tagged. Each sequencing run produced over 190 million TCR-beta sequences covering 15-18 subjects. The RNeasy kit was used to extract total RNA. Using the KAPA Real-time Library Amplification kit, TCR-beta VDJ regions were amplified with primers for the TCR constant region and the 5'RACE anchor. A first PCR added sample indexes and Illumina adaptors, after which a second PCR increased the library yield. After purification with Ampure beads, the TCR product of roughly 650 bp was size-selected on a 2% E-gel SizeSelection system. Before pooling, libraries had their quality checked on a Bioanalyzer, their concentration measured with Qubit, and their quantity determined with the Kapa Library Quantification kit. Libraries were sequenced paired-end 2 x 150 bp on an Illumina HiSeq 2500. To increase sequence diversity, roughly 24-31% phiX was spiked into each library pool. Processing in the source paper ran as follows. The quality-filtered reads were processed with the UMI-based MiGEC pipeline, whose error correction step removed more than 80% of the raw TCR sequences. VDJ genes were aligned to IMGT germline references, and each clonotype was defined by a unique CDR3 amino acid sequence together with V-J genes. Clonal expansion, Shannon diversity, and CDR3 relatedness (CalcPairwiseDistances, ClusterSamples) were evaluated with VDJtools, and phylogenetic trees were built with CLCbio workbench. A clone was classed as expanded if it had 8 or more unique UMIs, a cutoff based on coefficient-of-variation modelling across technical triplicates. TCRdb itself trimmed the public reads at Q25 with fastp, ran MiXCR and retained productive beta chains. Each entry merges the rows of one CDR3 protein and shows their most common DNA and genes. TCRdb, not the authors, supplied the V and J calls. The sample table holds some 60,000 distinct CDR3 sequences, of which around a tenth were seen once. The biggest ten clones account for around 7% of the sample.

Counted from cysteine to phenylalanine, this CDR3 has 12 amino acids. This entry keeps only the CDR3 DNA: 36 bases, framed from base 1. The junction shows trimming of 2 bases on V and 6 bases on J, plus 9 bases between the germline ends. From a lookup of the germline V gene, CDR1 and CDR2 are SGHDT and YYEEEE. The chain joins TRBV5-6 to TRBJ2-7, with the D gene call left open. This TCR was sampled from a male donor with HTLV-1-associated myelopathy (HAM/TSP). Sequenced: PBMCs. The CDR3 has the sequence CASSLLACEQYF. In nucleotide form, the sequence is TGTGCCAGCAGCTTATTAGCATGCGAGCAGTACTTC.